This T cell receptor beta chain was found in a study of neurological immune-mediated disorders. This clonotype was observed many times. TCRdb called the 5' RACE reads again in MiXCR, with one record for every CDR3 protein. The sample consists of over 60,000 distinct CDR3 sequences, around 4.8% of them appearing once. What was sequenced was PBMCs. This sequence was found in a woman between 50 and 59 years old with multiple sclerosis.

The DNA of the CDR3 is TGTGCCAGCAGTGACTCGATGGGACAGATAAATGAGCAGTTCTTC. It yields the protein CASSDSMGQINEQFF. The V and J genes are TRBV6-4 and TRBJ2-1, with TRBD1 identical over 7 bases. This CDR3 has 15 amino acids. Germline assignment: CDR1 MRHNA and CDR2 SNTAGT. V was pared by 0 bases and J by 7 bases, with 6 bases of the junction left unmatched.